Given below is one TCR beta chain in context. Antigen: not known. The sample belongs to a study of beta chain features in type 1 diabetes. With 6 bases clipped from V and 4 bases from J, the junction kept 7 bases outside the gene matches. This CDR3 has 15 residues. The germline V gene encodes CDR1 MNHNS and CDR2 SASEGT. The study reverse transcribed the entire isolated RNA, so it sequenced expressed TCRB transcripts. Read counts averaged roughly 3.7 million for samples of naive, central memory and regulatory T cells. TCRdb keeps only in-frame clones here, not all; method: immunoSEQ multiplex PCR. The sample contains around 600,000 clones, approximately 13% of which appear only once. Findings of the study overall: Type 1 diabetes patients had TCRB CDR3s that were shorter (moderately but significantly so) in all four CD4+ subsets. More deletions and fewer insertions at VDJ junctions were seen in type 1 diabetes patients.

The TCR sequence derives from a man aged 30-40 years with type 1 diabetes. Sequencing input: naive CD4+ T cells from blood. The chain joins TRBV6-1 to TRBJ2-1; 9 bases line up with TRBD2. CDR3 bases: TGTGCCAGCAGCACAGTAGCGGGGGAGTACAATGAGCAGTTCTTC. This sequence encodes CASSTVAGEYNEQFF.